This TCR beta chain was recorded in a study of OX40 agonist ivuxolimab in advanced cancers. Background on the study: Ivuxolimab, which patients received intravenously every 2 weeks, was dosed at 0.01 to 10 mg/kg. Study findings and constraints: The specificity for antigen of the expanded peripheral T cells was not determined.

This clone occurred once. The antigen remains undetermined. The CDR3 runs to 14 residues. CDR1 LGHNA and CDR2 YNFKEQ come from the germline V gene. With 7 bases removed from V and 6 bases from J, the gap between germline ends came to 18 bases. Samples were taken at baseline and on day 1 of cycles 4 and 7. Measured with immunoSEQ multiplex PCR; TCRdb has only the in-frame clones, and not every one. Among tens of thousands of clones listed, roughly 83% were seen once. The genes are TRBV4-2 and TRBJ1-2; tentatively, D is TRBD1 (5 bases). This sequence originates from an adult with an advanced solid tumor such as melanoma, head and neck, liver or kidney cancer. The sequencing used CD4+ or CD8+ T cells sorted from blood, collected in a trial of the OX40 agonist ivuxolimab. The CDR3 loop is CASTPVGGENGYTF. Here the CDR3 DNA reads TGTGCCAGCACCCCCGTTGGGGGAGAGAATGGCTACACCTTC.